Here is one T cell receptor (beta chain) with its context. The sample belongs to a study of blood T cell repertoires in COVID-19. Study overall: In each case, the material was cDNA or gDNA derived from T cells, B-cell-depleted T cells, or PBMCs.

The germline CDR1 and CDR2 sequences are MNHEY and SVGAGI. The CDR3 covers 13 residues. The V segment lost 8 bases and the J segment 5 bases; nucleotides outside the gene matches: 7. Some clones are missing from TCRdb's copy, which holds only in-frame ones; the method was immunoSEQ multiplex PCR. The sample consists of about 160,000 clones, around 82% of them appearing once. This chain uses TRBV6-5 with TRBJ1-1; TRBD1 matches at 8 bases. Sequencing used peripheral blood. The sequence was collected from a woman aged 40 to 49 with COVID-19, enrolled during active disease. DNA of the CDR3: TGTGCCAGCGGTTCAGGGGGCAGTACTGAAGCTTTCTTT. Amino acids: CASGSGGSTEAFF.